This T cell receptor (beta chain) was obtained from a study of cytomegalovirus exposure and HLA in healthy donors (dated by TCRdb to the late 2010s). For the wider study: According to an earlier analysis of several hundred of the donors, 200 million or so T cells yielded roughly 110 million unique TCR beta sequences and about 280 Gb of sequence data. Roughly 300 gigabases of sequencing data and 70 million to 85 million unique TCR sequences were included in an early release covering about 700 HLA-typed donors. Among the roughly 400 genotyped donors, more than 70% belonged to the genetic ancestry cluster associated with self-reported Caucasian donors. The study was designed to test whether signatures of past pathogen exposure could be identified by cataloging public T cell receptors. Using immunosequencing, the study profiled T cell repertoires from some 670 subjects and related those repertoires to cytomegalovirus serostatus. A separate validation cohort of over a hundred different subjects was used in addition to the 666-subject first cohort. To predict cytomegalovirus infection status, the study combined high-throughput TCR immunosequencing, statistical association of individual TCRs with disease status, and machine learning. A later analysis re-examined previously published TCR beta repertoires from about 700 donors and added high-resolution HLA genotyping to investigate patterns of TCR occurrence. The later analysis used no new phenotypic data to find candidate immune exposures, relying instead on TCR beta sequences and their occurrence across donors. An earlier analysis of around 580 of the donors used high-throughput TCR beta sequencing to judge whether each TCR beta V gene segment behaved as functional or pseudogenic. Alongside the repertoire data, information on donor age, sex, ethnicity and CMV serostatus was compiled. A later genetic analysis used genome-wide SNP genotypes for about 60% of the 666 donors, treating that subset as a discovery cohort. All discovery cohort repertoires had been generated using a single sequencing platform. Both class I and class II loci were covered by HLA typing, at four-digit resolution. Typing coverage varied by locus: roughly 629-640 donors for A, B, C, DRB1 and DQB1; some 520 for DQA1; approximately 570 for DPA1; fewer than 480 for DPB1. Five DR-DQ haplotypes were handled as single units for association and clustering, since linkage in the cohort was strong. Among some 400 genotyped donors of the cohort, an average of roughly 230,000 unique TCR beta nucleotide sequences was sequenced per donor, of which 15% to 20% were non-productive. Study-wide findings and limitations: A few of the identified cytomegalovirus-associated TCR beta chains were confirmed in vitro to be specific for cytomegalovirus antigens. In this cohort, only TCR beta chains were sequenced, and detectable features were limited by the absence of alpha or paired-chain data. Several of the top co-occurrence clusters appeared to be linked to parvovirus B19, influenza, CMV and Epstein-Barr virus, according to a later analysis. In a later genetic analysis, a missense DCLRE1C variant was associated with V-gene and J-gene trimming of TCR beta chains, and the association was replicated in an independent cohort. Strong co-occurrence of HLA alleles, especially DR and DQ, made assigning TCR associations to individual alleles difficult. Presence/absence analyses assumed roughly uniform sequencing depth across donors, an assumption that may not hold. The earlier analysis of fewer than 750 of the donors excluded fewer than 20 rarely observed V segments, including chromosome 9 orphons, because counts were too low. Correlated functional status among segregating V segments might be attributable to linkage disequilibrium, but an unknown experimental factor could not be ruled out. The authors suggested that the approach could potentially be extended to other disease states and immunological phenotypes. The classifier was reported to diagnose cytomegalovirus status with high specificity and sensitivity in both the original cohort and the validation cohort. Because HLA typing was unavailable for some donors at each locus, only the typed subset was used in association tests. According to a later analysis, most CMV-associated TCR beta chains appeared to be HLA-restricted, and the HLA associations seemed to be driven largely by CMV exposure. Across donors, most TCR sequences were observed very rarely, whereas some public TCRs were present in many individuals. In a later analysis, HLA-associated TCR beta chains showed more clonal expansion and lower generation probabilities than non-associated chains that were equally common. Immune exposure information for the cohort was limited to CMV serostatus. A later analysis found that TCR association rates varied across HLA loci, with DRB1 alleles showing the most associated TCRs and HLA-C alleles the fewest. The sequencing pipeline was judged likely to have produced a cluster of highly shared sequence variants as a technical artifact. A further reported finding was that TCR beta sequences accurately predicted the HLA-A and HLA-B alleles for most subjects in the first cohort. Some IMGT-functional V segments, including TRBV6-2 and TRBV6-3, could not be told apart with the 87-base-pair reads, so those segments were excluded. A later analysis associated about 17,000 TCR beta sequences with specific HLA alleles at a false discovery rate of 0.05. In an earlier analysis of 450 to 750 of the donors, most TCR beta V segments appeared in productive rearrangements about 87% or about 30% of the time, broadly matching IMGT annotations. According to a later genetic analysis, donors in an Asian-associated ancestry cluster had fewer N-insertions in productive TCRs than the approximately 700-donor mean. The study listed approximately 150 TCR beta chains as associated with cytomegalovirus.

Library prep was done by the immunoSEQ multiplex PCR assay. For the multiplex PCR, a mixture combining 60 forward primers for TCR Vbeta segments and 13 reverse primers for TCR Jbeta segments was used. The CDR3 region of rearranged TCR beta genes was amplified from genomic DNA with a multiplex PCR assay. Amplified TCR beta libraries were sequenced as 87-base-pair reads on the Illumina HiSeq System. As for the original processing: In a later analysis, tens of millions of unique TCR beta chains were counted across the roughly 610 repertoires, and approximately 11 million of these chains were shared by at least two donors. Raw reads were error-corrected and collapsed into unique sequences with a nearest-neighbor algorithm that merged closely related sequences to remove PCR and sequencing errors. V, D and J gene segments were assigned by aligning CDR3 sequences to IMGT reference sequences. For a sequence to be retained, a match of at least six nucleotides was required to both a V gene segment and a J gene segment. Rearrangements were classified as productive when the CDR3 lacked stop codons and remained in frame with V and J, and all other rearrangements were classified as non-productive. CDR3 was defined by IMGT convention, running from the second conserved V-encoded cysteine to the conserved J-encoded phenylalanine. In an earlier analysis of 550 to 650 of the donors, sequences lacking an unambiguous match to a single V gene segment were excluded. In an earlier analysis of around 600 of the donors, V segments were called functional above 56.7% productive rearrangements and were called segregating when the between-donor standard deviation exceeded 5%. A statistical classification framework was developed to diagnose cytomegalovirus status using the catalog of TCR beta chain sequences. In a later analysis, TCR nucleotide sequences were compared against IMGT/GENE-DB human TR gene sequences so that V and J genes could be assigned. Using the TCRdist pipeline, a later analysis assigned CDR3 sequences along with most-parsimonious VDJ recombination scenarios. In a later analysis, each TCR beta chain was defined by its CDR3 amino acid sequence together with its V-gene family, and reads lacking a unique V-gene family were excluded. As a way to deal with suspected cross-contamination and a sequencing artifact, a later analysis dropped under 600 nucleotide sequences that were highly shared and had low generation probability. In a later analysis, a clonal expansion index was calculated for each public chain from normalized within-repertoire ranks of inferred template counts. A later analysis computed generation probabilities with a VDJ recombination model fitted to out-of-frame rearrangements, and checked the results against IGoR. A later analysis scored TCR-TCR, TCR-HLA and TCR-CMV co-occurrence with hypergeometric tests, applying a repertoire-size bias correction to TCR pairs. In a later analysis, false discovery rates were estimated by permuting HLA or CMV assignments 20 times. In a later analysis, co-occurring TCRs were grouped using DBSCAN, and TCRdist sequence similarity was added for clustering within HLA-allele-positive subsets. Repertoires with fewer than 30,000 or more than 120,000 public chains, plus five repertoires with anomalous nucleotide sharing, were excluded from co-occurrence clustering. Held by TCRdb, this immuneACCESS table contains in-frame sequences only and omits some clones. Under half of the omission traces to an unresolved V gene where checked; the cause of the rest is unknown. V and J calls and clone size follow that table, whereas D and trimming were derived from the DNA. The record for this sample contains under 130,000 clones. The leading ten clones occupy approximately 3.7% of the sample.

Comments on this clone: It has no known antigen specificity.

The cohort consisted of 600 to 700 healthy bone marrow donors. All cohort members were sampled while nominally healthy, although unrecorded immune exposures were likely present. The donor was CMV seronegative and was included in the group of a few hundred seronegative cohort members. Every donor gave a peripheral blood sample, and the peripheral blood mononuclear cells from that sample were used for TCR beta sequencing. The Qiagen DNeasy Blood Extraction Kit was used to extract genomic DNA from the blood cell samples. V drops 1 base and J drops 7 bases, leaving 13 bases in between. CDR1 and CDR2 are read off the germline V gene (reference sequence) as GTSNPN and SVGIG. Reading from cysteine to phenylalanine, the CDR3 counts 14 amino acids. The entry retains the CDR3 DNA only, 42 bases that are in frame from base 1.

The sample consisted of PBMCs. The V gene is TRBV30 and the J gene is TRBJ1-4; 5 matching bases give a weak D call of TRBD1. The source of this sequence is a middle-aged man in good health and CMV-seronegative. The CDR3 sequence is CAWSEAGRSEKLFF. At the DNA level, the sequence is TGTGCCTGGAGTGAGGCGGGGCGTAGTGAAAAACTGTTTTTT. The CDR3, completed at both ends by the reference TRBV30 and TRBJ1-4 genes, gives the full variable domain SQTIHQWPATLVQPVGSPLSLECTVEGTSNPNLYWYRQAAGRGLQLLFYSVGIGQISSEVPQNLSASRPQDRQFILSSKKLLLSDSGFYLCAWSEAGRSEKLFFGSGTQLSVL.